This T cell receptor (beta chain) was recorded in a study of blood T cell repertoires in COVID-19. Study summary: PBMCs, B-cell-depleted T cells, or T cells provided the cDNA or gDNA that made up the material.

Authors' analysis steps: Reference gene primer amplification in the assay estimated nucleated cell counts. Only in-frame clones appear in the TCRdb table, and some are missing; sequencing was by immunoSEQ multiplex PCR. V and J calls and clone size are given by that table; D and trimming were obtained from the DNA. The repertoire holds 100,000 to 150,000 clones, 85% seen once, with approximately 6.6% in the top ten. V was clipped by 5 bases and J by 0 bases, with 11 bases between them. Germline V lookup: CDR1 LNHDA, CDR2 SQIVND (reference sequence). This CDR3 contains 15 residues. The source is an older man with active or convalescent COVID-19. Sequencing was done on a sample of peripheral blood. The chain links TRBV19 to TRBJ1-5; possible D gene TRBD1, 6 bases. This chain's CDR3 is CASSPRQDSNQPQHF. The CDR3 DNA reads TGTGCCAGTAGTCCGAGACAGGATAGCAATCAGCCCCAGCATTTT. The full variable domain, rest sourced from reference TRBV19 and TRBJ1-5, is DGGITQSPKYLFRKEGQNVTLSCEQNLNHDAMYWYRQDPGQGLRLIYYSQIVNDFQKGDIAEGYSVSREKKESFPLTVTSAQKNPTAFYLCASSPRQDSNQPQHFGDGTRLSIL.